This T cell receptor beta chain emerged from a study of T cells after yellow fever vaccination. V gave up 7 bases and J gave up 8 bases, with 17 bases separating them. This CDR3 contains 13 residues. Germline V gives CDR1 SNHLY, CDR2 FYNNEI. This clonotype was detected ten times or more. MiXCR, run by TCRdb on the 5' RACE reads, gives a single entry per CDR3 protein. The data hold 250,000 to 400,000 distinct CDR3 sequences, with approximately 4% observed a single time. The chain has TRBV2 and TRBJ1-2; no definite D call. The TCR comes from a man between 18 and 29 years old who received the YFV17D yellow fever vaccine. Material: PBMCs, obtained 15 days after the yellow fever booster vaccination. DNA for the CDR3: TGTGCCAGCACCTTGCGAAGGGATACGGGCTACACCTTC. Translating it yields CASTLRRDTGYTF.